The rows below give T cell receptor beta chains drawn from one sample of a study of T-cell reconstitution after alpha-beta-depleted transplantation in children. One entry per CDR3 protein results from TCRdb running MiXCR on the PCR reads. The table includes fewer than 500,000 distinct CDR3 sequences, 43% detected once. The specimen was PBMCs, collected before TCRalphabeta/CD19-depleted stem cell transplant. The receptors shown here come from a girl aged 2 to 9 with aplastic anemia, due to receive a stem cell transplant. CDR3s include the opening cysteine and the closing phenylalanine or tryptophan. D genes are given only for firm matches. Size is omitted from some rows. Given values are once, few, many or a class for expanded clones.

. TRBJ2-7 TRBV5-1 . TGCGCCAGCAGCACGGGGGCAGGGGATGGGGAGCAGTACTTC CASSTGAGDGEQYF
. TRBJ2-1 TRBV7-2 . TGTGCCAGCAGCTTGATAAGGCGCAATGAGCAGTTCTTC CASSLIRRNEQFF
. TRBJ2-7 TRBV5-1 few TGCGCCAGCAGCTTGAATGGTGAGACCCTTTACGAGCAGTACTTC CASSLNGETLYEQYF
. TRBJ2-3 TRBV20-1 . TGCAGTGCTAGAAGTCCGGGATCTAGCACAGATACGCAGTATTTT CSARSPGSSTDTQYF
TRBD1 TRBJ2-7 TRBV27 few TGTGCCAGCAGTCGAGAGTTTAGGGGACAGGGATTTCCCCTAAGCTCCTACGAGCAGTACTTC CASSREFRGQGFPLSSYEQYF
. TRBJ1-4 TRBV5-1 few TGCGCCAGCAGCACGGCGAGGACACTTAATGAAAAACTGTTTTTT CASSTARTLNEKLFF
TRBD1 TRBJ2-1 TRBV6-1 few TGTGCCAGCAGTGAAGCGGGACAGGGAAATGAGCAGTTCTTC CASSEAGQGNEQFF
. TRBJ1-5 TRBV10-3 . TGTGCCATCAGTGACACCGGGCCCAGCAATCAGCCCCAGCATTTT CAISDTGPSNQPQHF
. TRBJ2-3 TRBV5-5 . TGTGCCAGCAGCTCCATGACTAGCACAGATACGCAGTATTTT CASSSMTSTDTQYF
TRBD1 TRBJ1-5 TRBV12-3/TRBV12-4 . TGTGCCAGCAGTCCGTCGACAGGACAGGGTAATCAGCCCCAGCATTTT CASSPSTGQGNQPQHF
. TRBJ2-1 TRBV5-1 . TGCGCCAGCAGCTTGGAGGGCGGAGATAAAGGTGAGCAGTTCTTC CASSLEGGDKGEQFF
TRBD1 TRBJ2-2 TRBV6-1 few TGTGCCAGCAGACCGCACAGGGGAGAGTCCGGGGAGCTGTTTTTT CASRPHRGESGELFF
TRBD2 TRBJ2-1 TRBV20-1 . TGCAGGGGGGGACTAGCGGGTAATGAGCAGTTCTTC CRGGLAGNEQFF
. TRBJ1-5 TRBV15 . TGTGCCACCAGCAGAGACACAGGGAAGGGTCAGCCCCAGCATTTT CATSRDTGKGQPQHF
. TRBJ2-1 TRBV29-1 many TGCAGCGTTGAAGTGGGGGAGCAGTTCTTC CSVEVGEQFF
TRBD2 TRBJ2-1 TRBV7-9 few TGTGCCAGCAGCTCCCTAGCGGGAGGTCAAGATGAGCAGTTCTTC CASSSLAGGQDEQFF
TRBD2 TRBJ2-1 TRBV12-3/TRBV12-4 few TGTGCCAGCAGTTTAAGGGCTAGCGGAATAAGCTCCTACAATGAGCAGTTCTTC CASSLRASGISSYNEQFF
TRBD2 TRBJ2-7 TRBV4-1 . TGCGCCAGCAGCCAATCGTGGGCTAGCGGGAGCTTAGGGCAGTACTTC CASSQSWASGSLGQYF
TRBD1 TRBJ2-1 TRBV9 many TGTGCCAGCAGCGTTGGACAGGGTTACAATGAGCAGTTCTTC CASSVGQGYNEQFF
. TRBJ1-2 TRBV20-1 . TGCAGTGCTAGAGCGGGCGGATCTAACTATGGCTACACCTTC CSARAGGSNYGYTF
. TRBJ2-7 TRBV7-3 many TGTGCCAGCAGCTTAACCGCAGAGGGGGACCAGCGGGAAAACTACGAGCAGTACTTC CASSLTAEGDQRENYEQYF
. TRBJ2-5 TRBV20-1 . TGCAGTGCTGCCAACCAAGAGACCCAGTACTTC CSAANQETQYF
. TRBJ1-1 TRBV9 . TGTGCCAGCAGCGTAGGCATCGACACTGAAGCTTTCTTT CASSVGIDTEAFF
. TRBJ2-3 TRBV13 medium-sized TGTGCCAGCAGCTCCCCCTTAGAGAGCGGGAGCACAGATACGCAGTATTTT CASSSPLESGSTDTQYF
TRBD1 TRBJ2-3 TRBV7-2 . TGTGCCAGCAGCTCCACAGGGGGGTCTACGCAGTATTTT CASSSTGGSTQYF
. TRBJ2-7 TRBV2 many TGTGCCAGCAGTGGAACGGGAGTAAGGAACGAGCAGTACTTC CASSGTGVRNEQYF
. TRBJ2-1 TRBV7-2 . TGTGCCAGCAGTTACGATGGGACATTCCCCAATGAGCAGTTCTTC CASSYDGTFPNEQFF
. TRBJ2-7 TRBV27 few TGTGCCAGCAGTCCCAGCGGGACACTCTCCTACGAGCAGTACTTC CASSPSGTLSYEQYF
. TRBJ1-2 TRBV5-1 once TGCGCCAGCAGCTTGGAACCGACAGGCGGTGGCTATGGCTACACCTTC CASSLEPTGGGYGYTF
TRBD1 TRBJ1-1 TRBV24-1 . TGTGCCACCAGTGCGGCGGGACAGGGGGACACTGAAGCTTTCTTT CATSAAGQGDTEAFF
. TRBJ1-2 TRBV20-1 . TGCAGTGCTAAGGGGTCCGCGACTTCCTATGGCTACACCTTC CSAKGSATSYGYTF
TRBD2 TRBJ2-7 TRBV7-7 . TGTGCCAGCAGTCATCGGGCGGGGGGGCGTTGTAGCTGTTCCGAGCAGTACTTC CASSHRAGGRCSCSEQYF
. TRBJ2-2 TRBV11-2 . TGTGCCAGCAGCCACGGGACAACGAACACCGGGGAGCTGTTTTTT CASSHGTTNTGELFF
. TRBJ2-6 TRBV20-1 many TGCAGTGCTAGCAAGGACTCTGGGGCCAACGTCCTGACTTTC CSASKDSGANVLTF
. TRBJ2-5 TRBV12-3/TRBV12-4 few TGTGCCAGCAGCCTGGGACTCCCGACCCAGTACTTC CASSLGLPTQYF
TRBD2 TRBJ2-1 TRBV19 many TGTGCCAGTAGAACCAGCGGGAGACCTTACAATGAGCAGTTCTTC CASRTSGRPYNEQFF
TRBD1 TRBJ2-3 TRBV20-1 many TGCAGTGCCCGACAGGGGTCGGCGAACACAGATACGCAGTATTTT CSARQGSANTDTQYF
. TRBJ2-5 TRBV20-1 few TGCAGTGCTAGAGACCAGCGGGTCCAAGAGACCCAGTACTTC CSARDQRVQETQYF
. TRBJ2-1 TRBV12-3/TRBV12-4 . TGTGCCAGCAGTTTTCAGGGGAGGTCGAACAATGAGCAGTTCTTC CASSFQGRSNNEQFF
. TRBJ2-2 TRBV12-3/TRBV12-4 . TGTGCCAGCAGTTTACGACGAATCGAGCTGTTTTTT CASSLRRIELFF
TRBD2 TRBJ2-1 TRBV10-2 . TGCGCCAGCTTCAAGGGGACTAGCGGGTTACCCTACAATGAGCAGTTCTTC CASFKGTSGLPYNEQFF
. TRBJ2-1 TRBV15 . TGTGCCACCAGCAGAGATCTGGCAGGGTGGAATGAGCAGTTCTTC CATSRDLAGWNEQFF